One T cell receptor beta chain is described in this entry. One end of the junction fails to match germline, which may point to a read error. This CDR3 has 15 amino acids. Germline V gene lookup returns CDR1 SGHNT and CDR2 YYREEE (reference sequence). In the study's own analysis: Estimation of nucleated cell counts was performed using reference gene primer amplification. Only in-frame clones appear in the TCRdb table, and some are missing; sequencing was by immunoSEQ multiplex PCR. V and J calls plus clone size are reproduced from that table; the DNA served to infer D and trimming. The data contain about 46,000 clones, 75% to 90% of them singletons. These data originate in a study of blood T cell repertoires in COVID-19. Study summary: Donors in the United States, Italy and Spain gave samples during acute or convalescent COVID-19. The analysed material was cDNA or gDNA that came from T cells, B-cell-depleted T cells, or PBMCs.

This chain links TRBV5-4 with TRBJ2-7; 9 bases agree with TRBD2. Sequencing was carried out using peripheral blood. This TCR was recovered from a man between 60 and 75 years old with active COVID-19. CDR3 nucleotide sequence: TGTGCCAGCAGCCTAGCTAGCGGGGTCTCCTACGAGCGGTACTTC. Translation gives CASSLASGVSYERYF.